Each of the 11 T cell receptor beta chains below was sequenced from the same sample in a study of regulatory T cells in long-lasting Graves disease. Construction of the TCR beta libraries employed iRepertoire HTBI primers in conjunction with Arm-PCR of CDR3 regions. TCRdb ran MiXCR on the multiplex PCR reads and lists one entry per CDR3 protein. The profile covers roughly 430,000 distinct CDR3 sequences, with roughly a fifth appearing a single time and approximately 14% taken by the ten largest. As to time point: persistent/refractory GD, antithyroid drugs over 5 years with positive TRAb. The TCR library was made from RNA extracted from PBMCs. The sequenced sample was peripheral blood mononuclear cells (PBMCs), obtained when the disease was refractory, from a patient treated with antithyroid drugs. Every receptor here comes from a female donor with Graves disease.

This clonotype was counted at least ten times. The rearrangement links TRBV11-2 to TRBJ1-1; D call uncertain. Trimming took off 0 bases at V and 5 bases at J, with 7 bases between the two ends. This CDR3 comprises 13 residues. CDR1 and CDR2 from the germline V gene are SGHAT and FQNNGV. The CDR3 region is CASSLEDSTEAFF. Here the CDR3 DNA reads TGTGCCAGCAGCTTAGAAGACTCAACTGAAGCTTTCTTT.

The CDR3 region has the DNA TGTGCCAGTAGTCCCCTCCGGGACAGGGCTAGCAATCAGCCCCAGCATTTT. Translation: CASSPLRDRASNQPQHF. The V call is TRBV19, the J call TRBJ1-5; 9 nucleotides match TRBD1. CDR1 is LNHDA and CDR2 is SQIVND in the germline V gene (reference sequence). V was clipped by 5 bases and J by 0 bases; unmatched bases: 8. CDR3 length equals 17 residues.

This clonotype was seen only a few times. V gene TRBV20-1 combines with J gene TRBJ1-1; no clear D gene. This CDR3 comprises 13 residues. Deletions cut 4 bases from V and 1 base from J, with 10 bases between. Germline-derived CDR1 and CDR2 are DFQATT and SNEGSKA (reference sequence). CDR3 DNA: TGCAGTGCTATCGGATCAGGGAACACTGAAGCTTTCTTT. It specifies CSAIGSGNTEAFF.

Notes on this clonotype: At one of its ends the junction is not consistent with the germline gene, which may arise from a read error. The chain uses TRBV6-9 and TRBJ1-6; no reliable D call. The V gene's germline CDR1 is MNHGY and CDR2 SVAAGI. The CDR3 is 16 amino acids. This CDR3 is CASGYGRSSYNSPLHF. The CDR3 DNA sequence: TGTGCCAGCGGTTACGGCCGGAGCTCCTATAATTCACCCCTCCACTTT.

The chain links TRBV11-2 to TRBJ2-3; no reliable D call. CDR1 and CDR2 (germline): SGHAT, FQNNGV. The CDR3 loop spans 13 amino acids. V lost 5 bases and J lost 4, with 10 bases in between. The CDR3 region has the DNA TGTGCCAGCAGCCACGAGGCGGCAGATACGCAGTATTTT. Protein sequence: CASSHEAADTQYF.

V and J are TRBV6-2 or TRBV6-3 and TRBJ2-7, with 12 bases identical to TRBD1. J was trimmed by 4 bases and V by 5 bases; bases with no gene match: 12. The germline V gene encodes CDR1 MNHEY and CDR2 SVGEGT. The CDR3 loop spans 17 amino acids. The CDR3: CASSEGTGGYVRYEQYF. The CDR3 nucleotides are TGTGCCAGCAGTGAAGGGACAGGGGGCTACGTAAGGTACGAGCAGTACTTC.

This clonotype came up many times. V is TRBV12-3 or TRBV12-4 and J is TRBJ2-7, with D perhaps matching TRBD1 (6 bases). The CDR3 contains 13 residues. The V gene lost 6 bases and the J gene lost 9 bases, with 18 bases spanning the gap. The CDR3 DNA follows: TGTGCCAGCAGGAAAGAAGTGGGGACAACGCAGTACTTC. It is translated as CASRKEVGTTQYF.

This chain's CDR3 is CASTQAGAYNEQFF. The CDR3 DNA is TGTGCCAGCACTCAGGCGGGAGCCTACAATGAGCAGTTCTTC. V gene TRBV12-3 or TRBV12-4 combines with J gene TRBJ2-1; 7 nucleotides agree with TRBD2. J gave up 2 bases and V 7 bases, and 5 bases lay outside the gene matches. CDR3 length: 14 residues.

This clonotype appeared many times. Its ends do not fully match the called genes, so a read error is possible. This chain connects TRBV10-2 to TRBJ2-5; TRBD2 is a possible D gene (5 bases). The CDR3 length is 12 residues. CDR1 is WSHSY and CDR2 is SAAADI in the germline V gene. The CDR3 here is CASSDGEETQYF. CDR3 DNA: TGTGCCAGCAGTGACGGGGAAGAGACCCAGTACTTC.

The table lists this clonotype with many counts. This sequence joins TRBV6-1 and TRBJ1-1; D ambiguous. Per germline, CDR1 MNHNS and CDR2 SASEGT. V dropped 0 bases and J dropped 0 bases, with 8 bases sitting between them. This CDR3 has 15 amino acids. The CDR3 loop is CASSEARNMNTEAFF. DNA for the CDR3: TGTGCCAGCAGTGAAGCGAGGAACATGAACACTGAAGCTTTCTTT.

The table lists this clonotype with many counts. V and J are TRBV20-1 and TRBJ2-7; D call uncertain. Per germline, CDR1 DFQATT and CDR2 SNEGSKA (reference sequence). Trimming pared 3 bases from V and 0 bases from J, leaving 12 bases between. The CDR3 is made up of 14 amino acids. The chain's CDR3 is CSASRDPSSYEQYF. The CDR3 DNA reads TGCAGTGCTAGTAGGGATCCTAGCTCCTACGAGCAGTACTTC.